This T cell receptor (beta chain) stems from a study of blood T cell repertoires in COVID-19. Germline V lookup: CDR1 SGHDT, CDR2 YYEEEE. The CDR3 totals 14 residues. Trimming left V 2 bases short and J 1 base short, with 9 bases between. This clone has just a few counts. Repertoires were generated with immunoSEQ multiplex PCR, while TCRdb's copy carries only in-frame clones and drops some. This sample has 70,000 or so clones, with 70% to 85% found just once. This sequence joins TRBV5-6 and TRBJ2-5; D uncertain. Sequenced input: peripheral blood. The source of this sequence is a woman aged 70-85 years with acute or convalescent COVID-19. CDR3 sequence reads: CASSFTWPQETQYF. In DNA form, the CDR3 reads TGTGCCAGCAGCTTTACCTGGCCCCAAGAGACCCAGTACTTC. Full variable domain (rest looked up from reference TRBV5-6 and TRBJ2-5): DAGVTQSPTHLIKTRGQQVTLRCSPKSGHDTVSWYQQALGQGPQFIFQYYEEEERQRGNFPDRFSGHQFPNYSSELNVNALLLGDSALYLCASSFTWPQETQYFGPGTRLLVL.